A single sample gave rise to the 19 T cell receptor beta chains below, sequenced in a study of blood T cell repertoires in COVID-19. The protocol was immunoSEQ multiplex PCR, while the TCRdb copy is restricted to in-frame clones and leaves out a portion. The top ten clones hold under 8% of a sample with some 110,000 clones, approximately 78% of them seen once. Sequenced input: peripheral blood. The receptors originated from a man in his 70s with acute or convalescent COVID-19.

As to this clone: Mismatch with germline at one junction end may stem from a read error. CDR3 DNA: TGTGCCAGCAGCTTACAGGACTCCGATAATTCACCCCTCCACTTT. Residues: CASSLQDSDNSPLHF. V gene TRBV7-9 combines with J gene TRBJ1-6; D remains unclear. Germline V lookup: CDR1 SEHNR, CDR2 FQNEAQ (reference sequence). The CDR3 runs 15 residues.

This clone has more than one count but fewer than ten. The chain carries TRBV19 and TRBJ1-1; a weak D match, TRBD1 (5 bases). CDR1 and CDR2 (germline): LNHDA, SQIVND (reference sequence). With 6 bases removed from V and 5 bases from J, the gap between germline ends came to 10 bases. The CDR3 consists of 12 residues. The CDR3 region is CASRGRGTEAFF. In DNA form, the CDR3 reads TGTGCCAGTAGGGGAAGGGGAACTGAAGCTTTCTTT.

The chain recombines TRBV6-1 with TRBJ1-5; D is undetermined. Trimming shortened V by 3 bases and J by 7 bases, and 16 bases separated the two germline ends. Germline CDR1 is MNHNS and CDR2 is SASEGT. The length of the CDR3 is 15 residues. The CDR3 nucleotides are TGTGCCAGCAGTGATAAATCGGCCGGGGAACAGCCCCAGCATTTT. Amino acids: CASSDKSAGEQPQHF.

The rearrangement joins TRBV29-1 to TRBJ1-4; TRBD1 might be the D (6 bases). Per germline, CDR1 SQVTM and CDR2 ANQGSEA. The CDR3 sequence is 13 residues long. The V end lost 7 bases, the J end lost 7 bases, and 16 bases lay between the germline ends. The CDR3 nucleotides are TGCAGCGGTAATCAGGGGATAGGTGAAAAACTGTTTTTT. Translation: CSGNQGIGEKLFF. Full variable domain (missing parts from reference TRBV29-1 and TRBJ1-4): SAVISQKPSRDICQRGTSLTIQCQVDSQVTMMFWYRQQPGQSLTLIATANQGSEATYESGFVIDKFPISRPNLTFSTLTVSNMSPEDSSIYLCSGNQGIGEKLFFGSGTQLSVL.

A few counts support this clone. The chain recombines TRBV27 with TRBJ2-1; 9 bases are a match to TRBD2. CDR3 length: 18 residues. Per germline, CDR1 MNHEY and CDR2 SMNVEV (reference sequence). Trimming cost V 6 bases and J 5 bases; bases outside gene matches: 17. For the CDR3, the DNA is TGTGCCAGCAGGCCGACGGGGTGGACTAGCGAAAGACACAATGAGCAGTTCTTC. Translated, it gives CASRPTGWTSERHNEQFF.

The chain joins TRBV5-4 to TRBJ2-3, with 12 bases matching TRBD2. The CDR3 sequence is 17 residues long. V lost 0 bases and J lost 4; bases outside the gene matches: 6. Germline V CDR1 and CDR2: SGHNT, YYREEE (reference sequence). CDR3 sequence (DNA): TGTGCCAGCAGCTTGGGTTCTAGCGGGGGGGGATCAGATACGCAGTATTTT. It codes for CASSLGSSGGGSDTQYF.

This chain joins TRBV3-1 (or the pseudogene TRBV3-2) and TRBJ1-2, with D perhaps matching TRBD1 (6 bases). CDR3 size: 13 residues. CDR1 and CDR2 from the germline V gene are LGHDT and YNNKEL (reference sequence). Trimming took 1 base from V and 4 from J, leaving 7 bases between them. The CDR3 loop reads CASSQGTVYGYTF. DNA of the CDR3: TGTGCCAGCAGCCAAGGGACAGTCTATGGCTACACCTTC.

The CDR3 loop reads CASSPMPGPSGKGDTQYF. The CDR3 region has the DNA TGTGCCAGCAGCCCGATGCCTGGGCCTAGCGGGAAAGGGGATACGCAGTATTTT. The chain employs TRBV4-2 and TRBJ2-3, with 9 bases that match TRBD2. Germline CDR1 LGHNA, CDR2 YNFKEQ. With 4 bases clipped from V and 6 bases from J, the junction kept 17 bases outside the gene matches. This CDR3 region has 18 residues.

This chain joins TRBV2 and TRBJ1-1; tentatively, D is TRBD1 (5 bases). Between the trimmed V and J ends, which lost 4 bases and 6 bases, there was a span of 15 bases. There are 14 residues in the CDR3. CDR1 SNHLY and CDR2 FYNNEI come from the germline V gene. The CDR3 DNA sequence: TGTGCCAGCAGTGCTCAGGGTGGGAGGGCTGAAGCTTTCTTT. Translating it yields CASSAQGGRAEAFF.

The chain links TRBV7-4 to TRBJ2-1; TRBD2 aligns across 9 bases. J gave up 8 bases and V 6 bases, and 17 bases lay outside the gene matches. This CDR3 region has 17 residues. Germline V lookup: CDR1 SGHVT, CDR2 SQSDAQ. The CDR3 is CASRLGYSGRKEYEQFF. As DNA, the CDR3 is TGTGCCAGCAGGCTAGGGTATAGCGGGAGAAAGGAATATGAGCAGTTCTTC.

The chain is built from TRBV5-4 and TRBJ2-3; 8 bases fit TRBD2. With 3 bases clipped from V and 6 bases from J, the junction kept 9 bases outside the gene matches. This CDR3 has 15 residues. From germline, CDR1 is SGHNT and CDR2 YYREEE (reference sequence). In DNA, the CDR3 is TGTGCCAGCAGCTATCCAGCGGGAGAGGCGGATACGCAGTATTTT. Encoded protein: CASSYPAGEADTQYF.

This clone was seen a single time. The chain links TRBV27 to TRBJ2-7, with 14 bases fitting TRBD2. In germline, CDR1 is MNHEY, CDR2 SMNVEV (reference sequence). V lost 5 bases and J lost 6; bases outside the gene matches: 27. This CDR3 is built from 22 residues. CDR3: CASSPRTNRQGGTSGSSREQYF. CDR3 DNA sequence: TGTGCCAGCAGTCCGCGAACAAACCGACAGGGGGGGACTAGCGGGAGTTCGCGCGAGCAGTACTTC.

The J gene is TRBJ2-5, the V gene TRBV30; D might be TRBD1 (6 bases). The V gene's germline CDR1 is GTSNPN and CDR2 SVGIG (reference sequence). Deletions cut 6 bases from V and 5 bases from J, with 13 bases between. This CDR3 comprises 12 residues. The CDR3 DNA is TGTGCCTGTAACAGGGCAGGGGAGACCCAGTACTTC. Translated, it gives CACNRAGETQYF.

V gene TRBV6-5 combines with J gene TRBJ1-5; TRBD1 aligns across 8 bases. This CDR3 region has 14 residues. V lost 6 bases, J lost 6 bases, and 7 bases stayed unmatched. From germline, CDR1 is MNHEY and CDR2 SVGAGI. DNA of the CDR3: TGTGCCAGCAGGGACAGGGAGAAGAGTCAGCCCCAGCATTTT. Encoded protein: CASRDREKSQPQHF.

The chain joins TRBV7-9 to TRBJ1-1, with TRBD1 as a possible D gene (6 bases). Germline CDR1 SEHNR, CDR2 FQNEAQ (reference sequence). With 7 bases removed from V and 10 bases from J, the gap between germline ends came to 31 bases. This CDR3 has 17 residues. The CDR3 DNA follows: TGTGCCAGCACCCGAACTCAACCGGGACACAGATTAATGGGAGCTTTCTTT. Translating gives CASTRTQPGHRLMGAFF.

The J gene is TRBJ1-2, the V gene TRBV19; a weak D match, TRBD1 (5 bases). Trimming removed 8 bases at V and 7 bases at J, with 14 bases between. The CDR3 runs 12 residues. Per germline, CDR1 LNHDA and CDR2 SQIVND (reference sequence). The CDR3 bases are TGTGCCAGTTCGATACAGGAACGTGGCTACACCTTC. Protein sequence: CASSIQERGYTF.

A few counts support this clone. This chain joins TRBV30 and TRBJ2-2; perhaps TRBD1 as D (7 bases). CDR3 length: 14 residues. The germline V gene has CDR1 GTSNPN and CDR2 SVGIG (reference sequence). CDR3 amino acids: CASRRGQGIGELFF. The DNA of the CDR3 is TGTGCTTCTAGGAGGGGGCAGGGGATCGGGGAGCTGTTTTTT.

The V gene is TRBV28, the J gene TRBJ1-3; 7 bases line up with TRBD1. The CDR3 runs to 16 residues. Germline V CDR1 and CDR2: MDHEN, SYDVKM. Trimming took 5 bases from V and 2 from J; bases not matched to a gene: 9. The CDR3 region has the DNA TGTGCCAGCAGTACCCGACAGGGAGGTACTGGAAACACCATATATTTT. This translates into CASSTRQGGTGNTIYF.

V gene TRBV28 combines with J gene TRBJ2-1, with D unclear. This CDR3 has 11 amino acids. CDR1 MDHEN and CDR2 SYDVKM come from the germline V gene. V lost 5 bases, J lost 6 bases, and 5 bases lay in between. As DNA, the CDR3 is TGTGCCAGCAGTGAGTTCAATGAGCAGTTCTTC. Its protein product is CASSEFNEQFF. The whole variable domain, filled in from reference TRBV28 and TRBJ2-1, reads DVKVTQSSRYLVKRTGEKVFLECVQDMDHENMFWYRQDPGLGLRLIYFSYDVKMKEKGDIPEGYSVSREKKERFSLILESASTNQTSMYLCASSEFNEQFFGPGTRLTVL.